This paragraph covers one T cell receptor beta chain sequence. Its specificity is unknown. The data stem from a study of CXCR3-negative and CXCR3-positive naive CD8 T cells. Study-level information: Around 140 million TRB reads were obtained overall (about 1.5 +/- 0.3 million per library). General study findings and limits: Post-cryopreservation CXCR3 expression was partly diminished, and the bulk of assays employed fresh PBMCs. Naive CXCR3-positive cells had TRB CDR3s more hydrophobic than those of CXCR3-negative naive cells.

TRB cDNA was prepared as libraries by UMI-labeled 5' RACE. TCRdb re-called the 5' RACE reads; every CDR3 protein appears as one record, without DNA. Its table records some 120,000 distinct CDR3 sequences. Per CD8+ T cell subset, triplicate sorts of 300,000 cells each were done. The sequence was obtained from a human donor in good health. Some clones in this sample may be carry-over from other donors' samples. Input material: naive CXCR3+ CD8+ T cells from blood. The subset was: CD45RO-CCR7+CD27+CD95- naive CD8+ T cells expressing CXCR3 (TNR3+).

The chain's CDR3 is CASRLTGSDGYTF. V gene TRBV12-3 or TRBV12-4 combines with J gene TRBJ1-2; TCRdb selects TRBD1, and the lack of DNA leaves this call unchecked. This CDR3 has 13 residues.